The next 4 T cell receptor beta chains were all read from a single sample in a study of blood T cell repertoires in COVID-19. Clones were sequenced by immunoSEQ multiplex PCR, and TCRdb holds only the in-frame ones, with some missing. The table has 90,000 to 120,000 clones, around nine tenths seen once. Sequenced: peripheral blood. These receptors were obtained from a woman younger than 45 with acute or convalescent COVID-19.

This rearrangement joins TRBV19 to TRBJ1-1, with D perhaps TRBD1 (5 bases). Per germline, CDR1 LNHDA and CDR2 SQIVND (reference sequence). The ends were cut back, 1 base at V and 4 bases at J, with 16 bases in the middle. The length of the CDR3 is 16 residues. CDR3 loop: CASSIGYGLRGTEAFF. DNA of the CDR3: TGTGCCAGTAGTATAGGATACGGCCTTAGGGGCACTGAAGCTTTCTTT.

This chain uses TRBV19 with TRBJ2-1; a weak D match, TRBD2 (6 bases). The CDR3 totals 15 residues. V dropped 0 bases and J dropped 2 bases, with 8 bases sitting between them. Germline V gene data show CDR1 as LNHDA and CDR2 as SQIVND (reference sequence). The CDR3 DNA follows: TGTGCCAGTAGTATAGAGGGGGGTACCTACAATGAGCAGTTCTTC. Protein product: CASSIEGGTYNEQFF.

This clone was seen only a few times. The gene calls are TRBV11-2 and TRBJ2-5, with 7 bases matching TRBD1. After removal of 5 bases from V and 2 bases from J, the junction contained 11 bases not matched to a gene. The CDR3 length is 16 residues. Germline V gives CDR1 SGHAT, CDR2 FQNNGV. The CDR3 coding sequence is TGTGCCAGCAGCCTCCGACAGGGCGCGGGTCAAGAGACCCAGTACTTC. Protein: CASSLRQGAGQETQYF.

V gene TRBV11-2 combines with J gene TRBJ1-1; D unresolved. Per the germline V gene, CDR1 is SGHAT and CDR2 is FQNNGV. The CDR3 runs 10 residues. V was pared by 5 bases and J by 8 bases, with 6 bases between. The CDR3 bases are TGTGCCAGCAGCCCAACAGAAGCTTTCTTT. Translated: CASSPTEAFF. Complete variable domain (other parts from reference TRBV11-2 and TRBJ1-1): EAGVAQSPRYKIIEKRQSVAFWCNPISGHATLYWYQQILGQGPKLLIQFQNNGVVDDSQLPKDRFSAERLKGVDSTLKIQPAKLEDSAVYLCASSPTEAFFGQGTRLTVV.